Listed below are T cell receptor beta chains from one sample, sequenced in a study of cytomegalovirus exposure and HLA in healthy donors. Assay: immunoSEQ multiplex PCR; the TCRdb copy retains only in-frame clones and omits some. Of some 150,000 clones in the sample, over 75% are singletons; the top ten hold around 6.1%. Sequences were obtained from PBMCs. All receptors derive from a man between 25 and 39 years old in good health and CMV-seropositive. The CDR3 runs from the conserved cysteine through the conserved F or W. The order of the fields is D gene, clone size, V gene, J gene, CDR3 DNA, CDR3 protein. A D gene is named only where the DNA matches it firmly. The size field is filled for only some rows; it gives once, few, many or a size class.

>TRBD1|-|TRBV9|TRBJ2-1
TGTGCCAGCAGCGGATGGACAGGCTCCTACAATGAGCAGTTCTTC
CASSGWTGSYNEQFF
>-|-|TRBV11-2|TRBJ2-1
TGTGCCAGCAGCCCTCACCGGGATCAGTTCTTC
CASSPHRDQFF
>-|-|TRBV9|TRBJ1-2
TGTGCCAGCAGCGTAGAATTTCGGGGGGCGCTTGGCTACACCTTC
CASSVEFRGALGYTF
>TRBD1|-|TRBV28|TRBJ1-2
TGTGCCAGCAGCCTAGCCAGACAGGGCCCCTATGGCTACACCTTC
CASSLARQGPYGYTF
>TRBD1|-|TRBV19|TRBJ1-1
TGTGCCAGTAGGGACAGGGACGGCACTGAAGCTTTCTTT
CASRDRDGTEAFF
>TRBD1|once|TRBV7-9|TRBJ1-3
TGTGCCAGCAGCTCGACAGGGCTCTCTGGAAACACCATATATTTT
CASSSTGLSGNTIYF
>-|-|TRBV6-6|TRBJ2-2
TGTGCCAGCAGGTCAGGGAACACCGGGGAGCTGTTTTTT
CASRSGNTGELFF
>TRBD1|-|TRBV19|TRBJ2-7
TGTGCCAGTAGTCCCGTGGGACAGGGTTTCCACGAGCAGTACTTC
CASSPVGQGFHEQYF
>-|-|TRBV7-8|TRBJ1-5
TGTGCCAGCAGCCAGGGTCTCAATCAGCCCCAGCATTTT
CASSQGLNQPQHF
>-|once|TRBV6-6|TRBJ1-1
TGTGCCAGCAGAAAACCTGGGAGTGGCACTGAAGCTTTCTTT
CASRKPGSGTEAFF
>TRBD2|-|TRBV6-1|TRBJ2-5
TGTGCCTCCGGGCTGGGGGAGGGCTCTGAGACCCAGTACTTC
CASGLGEGSETQYF
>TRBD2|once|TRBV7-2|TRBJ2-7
TGTGCCAGCAGCTTAGCGCAGGGCGGGGGATCCTACGAGCAGTACTTC
CASSLAQGGGSYEQYF
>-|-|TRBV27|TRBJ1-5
TGTGCCAGCAGTTTTGGTTCAGCGGGGCCCCAGCATTTT
CASSFGSAGPQHF
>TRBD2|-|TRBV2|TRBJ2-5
TGTGCCAGCAGTGACGGACGGGGGGGCGAGACCCAGTACTTC
CASSDGRGGETQYF
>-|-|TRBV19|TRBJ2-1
TGTGCCAGTAGTCTCGGGAGCTCCTACAATGAGCAGTTCTTC
CASSLGSSYNEQFF
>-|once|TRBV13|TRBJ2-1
TGTGCCAGCAGCTTAGCTTCCTACAATGAGCAGTTCTTC
CASSLASYNEQFF
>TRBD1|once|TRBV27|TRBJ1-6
TGTGCCAGCAGTATCCACAGGGGTAGCTCCTATAATTCACCCCTCCACTTT
CASSIHRGSSYNSPLHF
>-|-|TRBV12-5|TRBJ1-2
TGTGCTAGTGGTTTGCAAATCTATGGCTACACCTTC
CASGLQIYGYTF
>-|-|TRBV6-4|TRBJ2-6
TGTGCCAGCAGGGACGGCCCTGGGGCCAACGTCCTGACTTTC
CASRDGPGANVLTF
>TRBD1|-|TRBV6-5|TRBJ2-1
TGTGCCAGCAGTTTCCCCACAGGGGGGAATGAGCAGTTCTTC
CASSFPTGGNEQFF
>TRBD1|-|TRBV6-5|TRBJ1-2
TGTGCCAGCACTAGCCGGACAGGGGTCTATGGCTACACCTTC
CASTSRTGVYGYTF
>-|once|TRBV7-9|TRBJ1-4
TGTGCCAGCAGCCGAACATTTACTAATGAAAAACTGTTTTTT
CASSRTFTNEKLFF